This T cell receptor beta chain was found in a study of blood T cell repertoires in COVID-19. Across the whole study: Italy, Spain and the United States were the sources of the convalescent and acute COVID-19 samples. Nucleic acid was either cDNA or gDNA, and it came from T cells, B-cell-depleted T cells, or PBMCs.

Per the original methods: Estimates of nucleated cell counts were drawn from the amplification of reference gene primers. Here immunoSEQ multiplex PCR was the method, and the copy in TCRdb shows in-frame clones only, minus some. That table furnishes V, J and clone size, whereas the DNA furnished D and trimming. Of around 46,000 clones in the sample, about 88% were seen once. The CDR3 consists of 15 residues. Trimming stripped 7 bases from V and 6 bases from J, with 19 bases between. Germline CDR1 reads MDHEN; CDR2 reads SYDVKM. Which cohort a participant joined came from the clinical history participants gave.

The chain joins TRBV28 to TRBJ2-1; possible D gene TRBD2, 7 bases. The receptor comes from a woman aged 45-60 years who had recovered from COVID-19. Sequences were obtained from PBMCs or T cells enriched from blood (not recorded which). CDR3 residues: CASTLGGGGLNEQFF. The DNA of the CDR3 is TGTGCCAGCACTCTAGGGGGGGGTGGGCTCAATGAGCAGTTCTTC.